This T cell receptor beta chain was recovered during a study of cytomegalovirus exposure and HLA in healthy donors. Study outcomes and limitations: A later analysis appeared to link common viral pathogens to several of the most significant clusters.

Per germline, CDR1 SEHNR and CDR2 FQNEAQ (reference sequence). The CDR3 consists of 18 residues. J gave up 1 base and V 1 base, and 10 bases lay outside the gene matches. This clone was picked up a small number of times. Antigen specificity is unknown. Primers: 60 Vbeta forward and 13 Jbeta reverse. Produced via immunoSEQ multiplex PCR; TCRdb's table is partial and in-frame only. Of around 150,000 clones in the sample, about three quarters were seen once. Specimen: PBMCs. The source is a man between 45 and 60 years old in good health and CMV-seropositive. The J gene is TRBJ1-1, the V gene TRBV7-9; 9 positions agree with TRBD1. CDR3: CASSLGEYRGRRNTEAFF. CDR3 sequence (DNA): TGTGCCAGCAGCTTAGGCGAATACAGGGGGCGGCGGAACACTGAAGCTTTCTTT.